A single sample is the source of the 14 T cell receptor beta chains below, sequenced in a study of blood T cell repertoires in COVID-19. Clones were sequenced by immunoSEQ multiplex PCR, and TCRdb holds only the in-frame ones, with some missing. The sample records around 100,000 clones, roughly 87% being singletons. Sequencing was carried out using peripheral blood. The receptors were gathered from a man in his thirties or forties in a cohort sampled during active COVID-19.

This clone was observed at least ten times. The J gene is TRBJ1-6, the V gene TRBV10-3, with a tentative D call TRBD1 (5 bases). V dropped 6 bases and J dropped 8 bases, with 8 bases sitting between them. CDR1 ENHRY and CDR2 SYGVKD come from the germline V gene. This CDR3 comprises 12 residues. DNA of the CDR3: TGTGCCATCAGGGGAGGGGATTCACCCCTCCACTTT. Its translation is CAIRGGDSPLHF.

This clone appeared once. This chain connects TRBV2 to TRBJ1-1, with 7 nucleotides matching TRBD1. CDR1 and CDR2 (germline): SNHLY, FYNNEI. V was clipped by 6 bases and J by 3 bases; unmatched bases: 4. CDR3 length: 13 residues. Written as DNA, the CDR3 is TGTGCCAGCAGACCGCAGGGGGACACTGAAGCTTTCTTT. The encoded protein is CASRPQGDTEAFF. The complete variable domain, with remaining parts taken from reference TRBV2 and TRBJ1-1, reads EPEVTQTPSHQVTQMGQEVILRCVPISNHLYFYWYRQILGQKVEFLVSFYNNEISEKSEIFDDQFSVERPDGSNFTLKIRSTKLEDSAMYFCASRPQGDTEAFFGQGTRLTVV.

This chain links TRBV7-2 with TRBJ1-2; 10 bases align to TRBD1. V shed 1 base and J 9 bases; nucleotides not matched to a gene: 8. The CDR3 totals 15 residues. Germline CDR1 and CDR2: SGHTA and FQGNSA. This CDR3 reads CASSLEGQGSRSYTF. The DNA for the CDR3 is TGTGCCAGCAGCTTAGAGGGACAGGGGTCTCGTAGCTACACCTTC.

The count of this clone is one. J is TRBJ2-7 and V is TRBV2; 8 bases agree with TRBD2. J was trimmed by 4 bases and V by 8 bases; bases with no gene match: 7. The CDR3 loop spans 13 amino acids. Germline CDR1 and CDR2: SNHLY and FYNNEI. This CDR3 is CASETSALYEQYF. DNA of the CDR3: TGTGCCAGCGAGACTAGCGCCCTATACGAGCAGTACTTC.

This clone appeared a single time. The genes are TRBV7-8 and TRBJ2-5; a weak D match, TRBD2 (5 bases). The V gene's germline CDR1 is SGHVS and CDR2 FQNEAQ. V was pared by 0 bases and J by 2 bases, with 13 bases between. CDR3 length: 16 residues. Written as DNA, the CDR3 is TGTGCCAGCAGCTTAGCGGGCGGGTACAAGCAAGAGACCCAGTACTTC. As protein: CASSLAGGYKQETQYF.

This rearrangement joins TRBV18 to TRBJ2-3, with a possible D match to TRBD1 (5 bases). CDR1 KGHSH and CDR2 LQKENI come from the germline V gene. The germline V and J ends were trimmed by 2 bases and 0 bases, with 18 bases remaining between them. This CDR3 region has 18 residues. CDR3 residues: CASSPSPVQVSSTDTQYF. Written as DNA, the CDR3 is TGTGCCAGCTCACCAAGTCCGGTACAGGTCTCTAGCACAGATACGCAGTATTTT.

The CDR3 sequence is CASSQQLSAGGRNIQYF. The CDR3 coding sequence is TGCGCCAGCAGCCAACAGCTGTCTGCAGGGGGCAGAAACATTCAGTACTTC. The chain joins TRBV4-3 to TRBJ2-4; 8 bases agree with TRBD1. Germline V gene sequence: CDR1 LGHNA, CDR2 YSLEER. This CDR3 has 17 residues. J was trimmed by 6 bases and V by 2 bases; bases with no gene match: 12.

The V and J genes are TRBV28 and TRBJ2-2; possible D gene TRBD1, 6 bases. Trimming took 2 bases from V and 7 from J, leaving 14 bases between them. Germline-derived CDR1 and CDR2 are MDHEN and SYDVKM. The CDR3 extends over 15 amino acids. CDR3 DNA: TGTGCCAGCAGTTTAGCAACAGGGTCGGTCGGGGAGCTGTTTTTT. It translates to CASSLATGSVGELFF.

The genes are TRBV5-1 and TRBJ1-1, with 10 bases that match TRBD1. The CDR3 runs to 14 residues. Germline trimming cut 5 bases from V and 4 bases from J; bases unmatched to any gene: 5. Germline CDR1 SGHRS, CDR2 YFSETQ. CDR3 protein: CASRERDRGTEAFF. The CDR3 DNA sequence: TGCGCCAGCAGAGAAAGGGACAGGGGCACTGAAGCTTTCTTT.

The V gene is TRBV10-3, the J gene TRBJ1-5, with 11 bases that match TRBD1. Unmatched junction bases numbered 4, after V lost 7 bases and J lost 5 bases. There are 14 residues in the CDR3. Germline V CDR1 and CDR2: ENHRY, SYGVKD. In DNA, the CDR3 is TGTGCCATCAAAGGACAGGGGGCAGATCAGCCCCAGCATTTT. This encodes CAIKGQGADQPQHF.

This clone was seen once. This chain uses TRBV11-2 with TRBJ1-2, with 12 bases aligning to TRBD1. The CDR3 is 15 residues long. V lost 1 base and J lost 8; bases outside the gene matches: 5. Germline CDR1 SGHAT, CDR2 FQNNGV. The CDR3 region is CASSLGGQGARGYTF. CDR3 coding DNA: TGTGCCAGCAGCTTAGGGGGACAGGGGGCACGGGGCTACACCTTC.

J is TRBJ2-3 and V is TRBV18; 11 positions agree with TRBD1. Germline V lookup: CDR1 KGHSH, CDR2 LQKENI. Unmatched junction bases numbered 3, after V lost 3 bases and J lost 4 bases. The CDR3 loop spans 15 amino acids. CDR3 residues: CASSPGQGAADTQYF. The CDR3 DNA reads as TGTGCCAGCTCACCTGGACAGGGGGCCGCAGATACGCAGTATTTT.

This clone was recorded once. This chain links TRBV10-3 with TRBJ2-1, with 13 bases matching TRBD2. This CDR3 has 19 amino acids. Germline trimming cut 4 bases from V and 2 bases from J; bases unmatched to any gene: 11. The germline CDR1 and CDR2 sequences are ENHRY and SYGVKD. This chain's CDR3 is CAISVLGLAGPRPYNEQFF. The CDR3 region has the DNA TGTGCCATCAGTGTATTGGGACTAGCGGGGCCTCGCCCCTACAATGAGCAGTTCTTC.

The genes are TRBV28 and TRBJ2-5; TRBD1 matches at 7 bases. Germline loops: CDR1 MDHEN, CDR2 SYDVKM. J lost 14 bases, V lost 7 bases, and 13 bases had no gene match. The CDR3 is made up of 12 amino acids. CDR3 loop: CASTSIRDSPYF. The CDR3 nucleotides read TGTGCCAGCACCTCAATCCGGGACAGTCCATACTTC.